The clone carrying this T cell receptor beta chain has at least ten counts. The V and J ends lost 0 bases and 1 base, in that order; junction bases with no gene match: 8. The length of the CDR3 is 17 residues. CDR1 is SQVTM and CDR2 is ANQGSEA in the germline V gene. TCRdb analysed the PCR reads with MiXCR anew, one entry per CDR3 protein. The sample contains some 85,000 distinct CDR3 sequences, under 55% of which appear only once. This specimen belongs to a study of CDR3 diversity in severe acne. This TCR derives from a male donor with severe acne vulgaris. The chain uses TRBV29-1 and TRBJ2-3; TRBD2 matches 9 bases. The sample was blood. CDR3 DNA sequence: TGCAGCGTTGAAGAACCGATTAGCGGGAGAGGCACAGATACGCAGTATTTT. Its protein product is CSVEEPISGRGTDTQYF.